The 13 T cell receptor beta chains presented below share a single source sample, sequenced in a study of blood T cell repertoires in COVID-19. TCRdb's copy holds only in-frame clones and misses some; the assay was immunoSEQ multiplex PCR. The sample has 45,000 to 55,000 clones, about 82% seen once. Input material: peripheral blood. The receptors were gathered from an elderly woman with acute or convalescent COVID-19.

CDR3 in amino acids: CASSQDGRGEQFF. The CDR3 DNA sequence: TGTGCCAGCAGCCAAGATGGAAGAGGGGAGCAGTTCTTC. This chain links TRBV3-1 (or the pseudogene TRBV3-2) with TRBJ2-1; D might be TRBD2 (5 bases). Germline assignment: CDR1 LGHDT and CDR2 YNNKEL (reference sequence). Trimming left V 0 bases short and J 10 bases short, with 10 bases between. The CDR3 extends over 13 amino acids.

The chain's CDR3 is CASSPRDRGGRGEQYF. CDR3 in DNA: TGTGCCAGCAGCCCAAGGGACAGGGGCGGACGAGGGGAGCAGTACTTC. The chain employs TRBV5-6 and TRBJ2-7; 10 bases are a match to TRBD1. The J segment lost 7 bases and the V segment lost 4 bases, leaving 14 bases of the junction unmatched. CDR3 length: 16 amino acids. Per the germline V gene, CDR1 is SGHDT and CDR2 is YYEEEE. The whole variable domain, filled in from reference TRBV5-6 and TRBJ2-7, reads DAGVTQSPTHLIKTRGQQVTLRCSPKSGHDTVSWYQQALGQGPQFIFQYYEEEERQRGNFPDRFSGHQFPNYSSELNVNALLLGDSALYLCASSPRDRGGRGEQYFGPGTRLTVT.

The rearrangement uses TRBV11-1 and TRBJ1-6; 7 bases fit TRBD1. This CDR3 has 13 residues. CDR1 and CDR2 from the germline V gene are SGHAT and FQDESV (reference sequence). V lost 5 bases, J lost 12 bases, and 7 bases stayed unmatched. The CDR3 loop is CASSNDRVKPLHF. CDR3 sequence (DNA): TGTGCCAGCAGCAACGACAGGGTAAAACCCCTCCACTTT.

V and J are TRBV27 and TRBJ2-7; 7 positions agree with TRBD2. The CDR3 is 13 residues long. The V segment lost 5 bases and the J segment 7 bases; nucleotides outside the gene matches: 8. In germline, CDR1 is MNHEY, CDR2 SMNVEV (reference sequence). CDR3 protein: CASSAGLGMEQYV. CDR3 nucleotides: TGTGCCAGCAGTGCAGGACTAGGTATGGAGCAGTACGTC.

V is TRBV4-1 and J is TRBJ2-2, with TRBD2 matching 8 bases. CDR1 MGHRA and CDR2 YSYEKL come from the germline V gene. This CDR3 has 15 residues. V was clipped by 3 bases and J by 3 bases; unmatched bases: 3. CDR3 amino acids: CASSQLGRDTGELFF. The CDR3, as DNA: TGCGCCAGCAGCCAGCTCGGGAGGGACACCGGGGAGCTGTTTTTT.

This chain joins TRBV19 and TRBJ2-7; D is ambiguous. The CDR3 is made up of 15 amino acids. Germline CDR1 is LNHDA and CDR2 is SQIVND (reference sequence). Trimming removed 3 bases from V and 3 bases from J, with 15 bases in between. CDR3 loop: CASSIKETDGYEQYF. The DNA of the CDR3 is TGTGCCAGTAGTATCAAGGAGACTGATGGCTACGAGCAGTACTTC.

Remarks on this clone: Germline is not matched at one junction end, which may reflect a read error. This chain joins TRBV28 and TRBJ1-5; 9 nucleotides match TRBD1. Germline lookup yields CDR1 MDHEN and CDR2 SYDVKM. CDR3 length equals 14 residues. The CDR3 protein is CASRFGQGNQPQHF. CDR3 in DNA: TGTGCCAGCCGTTTTGGACAGGGGAATCAGCCCCAGCATTTT.

The genes are TRBV5-1 and TRBJ1-6; 9 positions agree with TRBD1. The germline V gene has CDR1 SGHRS and CDR2 YFSETQ. The CDR3 loop spans 15 amino acids. Trimming took 0 bases from V and 11 from J; bases not matched to a gene: 6. Here the CDR3 reads CASSLVQGQGAPLHF. In DNA form, the CDR3 reads TGCGCCAGCAGCTTGGTTCAGGGACAGGGAGCACCCCTCCACTTT.

V gene TRBV14 combines with J gene TRBJ2-2; 8 bases match TRBD2. Germline V lookup: CDR1 SGHDN, CDR2 FVKESK. After removal of 5 bases from V and 4 bases from J, the junction contained 6 bases not matched to a gene. CDR3 size: 15 residues. The CDR3 DNA reads as TGTGCCAGCAGCGTTAGCGGGGCGGGCACCGGGGAGCTGTTTTTT. This sequence encodes CASSVSGAGTGELFF.

The chain links TRBV12-3 or TRBV12-4 to TRBJ1-1; D not certain. Trimming cost V 4 bases and J 3 bases, with 9 bases left between them. The CDR3 totals 13 residues. In DNA form, the CDR3 reads TGTGCCAGCAGTTCCGGTTTCGACACTGAAGCTTTCTTT. It is translated as CASSSGFDTEAFF.

The V call is TRBV21-1, the J call TRBJ2-6; TRBD1, as called in the table, went unchecked against the DNA. TRBV21-1 is deemed a pseudogene. The CDR3 runs to 19 residues. DNA for the CDR3: TGTGCCAGCAGCAAAAACCCACAGGGGGCGCGTCGTGGGGCCAACGTCCTGACTTTC. Amino acid sequence: CASSKNPQGARRGANVLTF.

This chain connects TRBV5-1 to TRBJ1-1; 8 bases line up with TRBD1. The V gene end was trimmed by 2 bases and the J gene end by 2 bases; junction bases not matched to a gene: 2. The V gene's germline CDR1 is SGHRS and CDR2 YFSETQ. The CDR3 extends over 14 amino acids. The CDR3 loop reads CASSLQGGNTEAFF. CDR3 coding DNA: TGCGCCAGCAGCTTACAGGGGGGCAACACTGAAGCTTTCTTT. Variable domain in full (rest from reference TRBV5-1 and TRBJ1-1): KAGVTQTPRYLIKTRGQQVTLSCSPISGHRSVSWYQQTPGQGLQFLFEYFSETQRNKGNFPGRFSGRQFSNSRSEMNVSTLELGDSALYLCASSLQGGNTEAFFGQGTRLTVV.

The V and J genes are TRBV2 and TRBJ1-2; 9 bases align to TRBD1. Germline-derived CDR1 and CDR2 are SNHLY and FYNNEI. V gave up 0 bases and J gave up 4 bases; unmatched junction bases: 3. The CDR3 loop spans 15 amino acids. DNA for the CDR3: TGTGCCAGCAGTGAAGCGCAGGACAGGGGCTATGGCTACACCTTC. This encodes CASSEAQDRGYGYTF.